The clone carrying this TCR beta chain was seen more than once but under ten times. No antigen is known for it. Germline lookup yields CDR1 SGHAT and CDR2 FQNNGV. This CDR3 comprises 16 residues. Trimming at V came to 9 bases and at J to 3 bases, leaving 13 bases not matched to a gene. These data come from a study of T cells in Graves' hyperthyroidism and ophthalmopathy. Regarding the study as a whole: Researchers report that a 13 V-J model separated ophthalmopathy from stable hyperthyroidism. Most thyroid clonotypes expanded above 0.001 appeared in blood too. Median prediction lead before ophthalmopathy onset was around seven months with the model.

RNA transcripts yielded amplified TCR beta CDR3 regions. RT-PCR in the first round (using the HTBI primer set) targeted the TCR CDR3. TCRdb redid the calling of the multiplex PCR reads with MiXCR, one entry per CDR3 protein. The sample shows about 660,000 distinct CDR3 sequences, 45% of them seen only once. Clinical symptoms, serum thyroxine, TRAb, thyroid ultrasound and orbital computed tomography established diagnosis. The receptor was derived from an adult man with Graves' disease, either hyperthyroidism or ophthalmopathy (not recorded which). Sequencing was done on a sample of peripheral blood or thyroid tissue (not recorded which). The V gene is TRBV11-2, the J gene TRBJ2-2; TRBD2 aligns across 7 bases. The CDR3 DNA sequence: TGTGCCAGGGCTACGAGCGGGGTACGATACACCGGGGAGCTGTTTTTT. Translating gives CARATSGVRYTGELFF.